This T cell receptor (beta chain) was profiled in a study of Tregs in tolerant kidney transplant recipients. Looking at the study overall: Recipients received nonmyeloablative bone marrow transplants from related graft donors, with transient mixed chimerism.

With respect to this clone: Its antigen is unknown. The read comes to an end 3 residues before the CDR3 does, leaving the germline J gene to fill in the end.

Germline assignment: CDR1 SNHLY and CDR2 FYNNEI. The CDR3 runs to 15 residues. After removal of 4 bases from V and 2 bases from J, the junction contained 4 bases not matched to a gene. Study-level points and caveats: This study did not directly address biological reproducibility. In tolerant patients, donor-specific Tregs outgrew total Tregs, suggesting antigen-driven expansion. Some patients' samples used different primers over time, so nucleotide sequences weren't comparable.

Generated by immunoSEQ multiplex PCR, the TCRdb table keeps only in-frame clones and is missing some. The sample totals over 45,000 clones. This chain joins TRBV2 and TRBJ2-3; 9 bases agree with TRBD2. This sample comprised CD4+ T cells from blood, obtained before the transplant. The sequence came from a human donor who received a combined kidney and bone marrow transplant. The CDR3 DNA, read in part, is TGTGCCAGCAGTGGGGGGACTAGCATCACAGATACG. The encoded protein is CASSGGTSITDT. From start to end, the CDR3 is CASSGGTSITDTQYF.